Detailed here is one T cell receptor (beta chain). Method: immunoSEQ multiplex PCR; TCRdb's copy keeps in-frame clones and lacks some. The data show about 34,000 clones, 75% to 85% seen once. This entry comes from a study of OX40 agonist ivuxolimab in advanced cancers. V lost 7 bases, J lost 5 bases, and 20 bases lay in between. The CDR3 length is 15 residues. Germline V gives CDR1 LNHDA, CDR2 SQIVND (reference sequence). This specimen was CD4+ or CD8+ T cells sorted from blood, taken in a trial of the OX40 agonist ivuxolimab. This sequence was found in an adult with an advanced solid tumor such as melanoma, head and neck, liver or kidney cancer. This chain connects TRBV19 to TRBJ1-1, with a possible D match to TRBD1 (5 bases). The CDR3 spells CASKEWGQGETEAFF. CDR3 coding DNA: TGTGCCAGTAAAGAATGGGGTCAGGGAGAGACTGAAGCTTTCTTT.